This TCR beta chain came from a study of blood T cell repertoires in COVID-19. Across the whole study: Both acute and convalescent COVID-19 samples were obtained from the United States, Italy and Spain.

Those who participated ranged in age from roughly 18 to 89 years and resided in some 24 US areas. Each exposed participant met a COVID-19 case in the 2 weeks preceding study entry. There are 16 residues in the CDR3. Trimming removed 1 base from V and 3 bases from J; junction bases left unmatched: 6. Germline CDR1 reads SGHAT; CDR2 reads FQNNGV. Original processing methods: Estimates of nucleated cell counts were drawn from the amplification of reference gene primers. Only in-frame clones appear in the TCRdb table, and some are missing; sequencing was by immunoSEQ multiplex PCR. The DNA gave D and trimming, while V, J and clone size come from that table. Here the sample spans 350,000 to 450,000 clones, around nine tenths being singletons.

The sample was PBMCs or T cells enriched from blood (not recorded which). The chain joins TRBV11-2 to TRBJ2-7, with 10 bases aligning to TRBD2. The receptor was derived from a woman younger than 30 who had been exposed to COVID-19. The CDR3 loop is CASSLVWASGGYEQYF. In DNA form, the CDR3 reads TGTGCCAGCAGCTTAGTTTGGGCTAGCGGGGGCTACGAGCAGTACTTC.